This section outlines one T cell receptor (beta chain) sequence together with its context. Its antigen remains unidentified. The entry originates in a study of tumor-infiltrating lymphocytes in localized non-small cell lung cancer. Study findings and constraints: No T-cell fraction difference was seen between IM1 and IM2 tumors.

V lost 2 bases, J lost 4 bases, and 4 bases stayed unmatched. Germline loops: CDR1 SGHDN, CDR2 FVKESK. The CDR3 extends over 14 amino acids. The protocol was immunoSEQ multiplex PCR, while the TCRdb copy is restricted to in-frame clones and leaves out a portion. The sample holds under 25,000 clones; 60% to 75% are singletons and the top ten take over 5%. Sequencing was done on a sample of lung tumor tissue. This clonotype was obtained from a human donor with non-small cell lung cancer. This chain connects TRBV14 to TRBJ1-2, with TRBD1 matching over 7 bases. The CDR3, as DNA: TGTGCCAGCAGCCAATTGGGACAGCTCTATGGCTACACCTTC. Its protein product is CASSQLGQLYGYTF.